A selection of T cell receptor beta chains follows, all from one sample in a study of Ad26.COV2.S vaccination and SARS-CoV-2 variants. Generated by immunoSEQ multiplex PCR, the TCRdb table keeps only in-frame clones and is missing some. The sample includes 350,000 to 450,000 clones, 80% to 90% seen only once; the top ten take approximately 7%. The sample here was peripheral blood, taken in a trial of Ad26.COV2.S vaccine versus placebo. The source is a person aged 18 to 65 who received the Ad26.COV2.S COVID-19 vaccine or a placebo. Each CDR3 is given without its conserved first and last residue. Fields, in order: J gene, V gene, CDR3 protein.

TRBJ2-7 | TRBV30 | ACQRLGQGYEQY
TRBJ2-1 | TRBV7-3 | ASSLSWTGHEQF
TRBJ1-6 | TRBV19 | ASRASTLSDSPLH
TRBJ2-1 | TRBV6-4 | ASSFSGRDYNEQF
TRBJ1-5 | TRBV2 | ASSRQGSFNQPQH
TRBJ2-5 | TRBV5-5 | ASSLEVQETQY
TRBJ1-5 | TRBV19 | ASRPRGRGDQPQH
TRBJ1-6 | TRBV13 | ASSIASSYNSPLH
TRBJ2-7 | TRBV6-2/TRBV6-3 | ASSTRTVLPYEQY
TRBJ2-5 | TRBV5-1 | ASSPQGRGETQY
TRBJ2-2 | TRBV7-2 | ASSLDRERGSTGELF
TRBJ2-2 | TRBV11-3 | ASSFRLAGGPEYTGELF
TRBJ1-5 | TRBV15 | ATSRDVQPQH
TRBJ2-1 | TRBV19 | ASMWGSSYNEQF
TRBJ1-1 | TRBV5-1 | ASSLAGANTEAF
TRBJ2-3 | TRBV7-6 | ASSLGSGGFTDTQY
TRBJ1-5 | TRBV3-1/TRBV3-2 | ASSRSTGQSNQPQH
TRBJ2-5 | TRBV7-7 | ASSSYSGGLGETQY
TRBJ2-1 | TRBV7-3 | ASSSPGLGNEQF
TRBJ2-2 | TRBV4-1 | ASSQDGTGPGELF
TRBJ2-3 | TRBV14 | ASSQGQGARVGTDTQY
TRBJ2-3 | TRBV5-1 | ASSLRLAASTDTQY
TRBJ2-1 | TRBV16 | ASSLDWGSHNEQF
TRBJ1-1 | TRBV19 | ASSIVVGQHMNTEAF
TRBJ2-1 | TRBV13 | ASSLAGLNEQF
TRBJ1-6 | TRBV5-1 | ASSLAPGQGGSPLH
TRBJ2-5 | TRBV5-1 | ASSSTPTVEETQY
TRBJ2-5 | TRBV7-9 | ASSQTVFETQY
TRBJ2-1 | TRBV11-2 | ASSLDAGGSYNEQF
TRBJ1-5 | TRBV3-1/TRBV3-2 | ASSQGRVGTQH
TRBJ2-7 | TRBV5-1 | ASSSSGQGRGEQY
TRBJ2-2 | TRBV7-2 | ASSVTSGGFNGELF
TRBJ1-6 | TRBV4-3 | ASSQGLPDRDSPLH
TRBJ2-1 | TRBV7-6 | ASSLGLASYNEQF
TRBJ2-7 | TRBV5-4 | ASSIALAGPYEQY
TRBJ1-4 | TRBV5-6 | ASSTDRGGTNEKLF
TRBJ1-5 | TRBV30 | AWSVGAYSNQPQH
TRBJ1-6 | TRBV5-1 | ASTTLPGDNSPLH
TRBJ2-4 | TRBV6-5 | ASSPGQLAKNIQY
TRBJ1-1 | TRBV6-5 | ASSYSGFGNTEAF
TRBJ2-7 | TRBV5-1 | ASSLRPETYEQY
TRBJ1-4 | TRBV4-2 | ASSQDLRSEKLF